The rows below give T cell receptor beta chains drawn from one sample of a study of blood T cell repertoires in COVID-19. Using immunoSEQ multiplex PCR, the repertoire was profiled, and TCRdb retains in-frame clones only, with some absent. This table has 100,000 to 150,000 clones, around four fifths appearing once. Sequenced sample: peripheral blood. These TCRs come from a man aged 55 to 70 with acute or convalescent COVID-19. The CDR3 runs from the conserved cysteine through the conserved F or W. D genes are given only for firm matches. Clone size is given for some rows only: seen once, a few or many times, or a class if the clone is expanded.

CDR3 length	V gene	clone size	J gene	D gene	CDR3 protein	CDR3 DNA
17	TRBV7-6	-	TRBJ2-7	TRBD1	CASSSGTGGISSYEQYF	TGTGCCAGCAGTTCCGGGACAGGGGGAATATCATCCTACGAGCAGTACTTC
15	TRBV11-2	once	TRBJ2-7	-	CASSLGSGYSYEQYF	TGTGCCAGCAGCTTAGGGAGCGGCTACTCCTACGAGCAGTACTTC
16	TRBV18	-	TRBJ2-2	-	CASSPRGGTNTGELFF	TGTGCCAGCTCACCGCGAGGCGGGACGAACACCGGGGAGCTGTTTTTT
16	TRBV27	-	TRBJ2-1	-	CASSTAEVRGHGEQFF	TGTGCCAGCAGTACCGCCGAGGTACGGGGACATGGGGAGCAGTTCTTC
13	TRBV5-1	-	TRBJ1-6	-	CASSLAGYSPLHF	TGCGCCAGCAGCTTGGCAGGGTATTCACCCCTCCACTTT
15	TRBV7-8	-	TRBJ2-3	TRBD1	CASSPPGQVPDTQYF	TGTGCCAGCAGCCCCCCGGGACAGGTCCCAGATACGCAGTATTTT
11	TRBV20-1	-	TRBJ1-1	-	CSATPGTEAFF	TGCAGTGCTACCCCGGGCACTGAAGCTTTCTTT
15	TRBV6-5	-	TRBJ1-4	-	CASTRTGGRDEKLFF	TGTGCCAGCACCCGAACGGGGGGGCGTGATGAAAAACTGTTTTTT
14	TRBV7-3	-	TRBJ2-2	TRBD2	CASSATSDTGELFF	TGTGCCAGCAGCGCAACTAGCGACACCGGGGAGCTGTTTTTT
15	TRBV2	-	TRBJ2-5	TRBD1	CASTQRGFRGETQYF	TGTGCCAGCACTCAAAGGGGTTTCAGGGGGGAGACCCAGTACTTC
15	TRBV27	-	TRBJ1-5	-	CASSFSRLSNQPQHF	TGTGCCAGCAGTTTCTCTAGATTAAGCAATCAGCCCCAGCATTTT
16	TRBV11-1	-	TRBJ2-3	-	CASSLGSTPGTDTQYF	TGTGCCAGCAGCTTAGGTTCGACCCCAGGTACAGATACGCAGTATTTT
14	TRBV11-2	-	TRBJ1-3	-	CASSPAVGGNTIYF	TGTGCCAGCAGCCCCGCGGTTGGGGGAAACACCATATATTTT
17	TRBV2	-	TRBJ1-2	-	CASTLVRTPSGDYGYTF	TGTGCCAGCACCCTAGTCCGGACACCCTCAGGGGACTATGGCTACACCTTC
15	TRBV6-6	-	TRBJ2-7	-	CASSSTRAGSYEQYF	TGTGCCAGCAGTTCGACTAGAGCAGGCTCCTACGAGCAGTACTTC
17	TRBV4-1	few	TRBJ2-1	TRBD2	CASSRSGLAGGSDEQFF	TGCGCCAGCAGCCGGAGCGGGCTAGCGGGAGGGTCGGATGAGCAGTTCTTC
16	TRBV5-1	-	TRBJ2-1	TRBD2	CASSMDGLAGGNEQFF	TGCGCCAGCAGCATGGACGGACTAGCGGGAGGTAATGAGCAGTTCTTC
15	TRBV29-1	few	TRBJ1-2	TRBD1	CSVEEGPTRTGGYTF	TGCAGCGTTGAAGAGGGCCCAACTCGGACAGGTGGTTACACCTTC
13	TRBV30	-	TRBJ2-2	TRBD1	CAWSRQGAGELFF	TGTGCCTGGAGTCGACAGGGGGCCGGGGAGCTGTTTTTT
16	TRBV11-3	-	TRBJ2-6	-	CASSLRGLSGANVLTF	TGTGCCAGCAGCTTAAGAGGGCTCTCTGGGGCCAACGTCCTGACTTTC